The clone carrying this T cell receptor (beta chain) has only a few counts. Produced via immunoSEQ multiplex PCR; TCRdb's table is partial and in-frame only. The sample comprises over a million clones, roughly 70% of which are singletons, and approximately 1.5% rests with the top ten. The data were obtained in a study of shared clonotypes between healthy human individuals. The CDR3 has 15 amino acids. V lost 0 bases and J 7 bases, leaving 15 bases between the germline ends. From germline, CDR1 is LNHNV and CDR2 YYDKDF (reference sequence). This TCR was recovered from a man aged 18 to 29 in good health. Input material: memory CD4+ T cells sorted from blood. The subset was: CD45RA-negative fraction. The J gene is TRBJ1-1, the V gene TRBV15; TRBD1 is a possible D gene (5 bases). CDR3 loop: CATSRDSERGVEAFF. The CDR3 bases are TGTGCCACCAGCAGAGATTCAGAACGGGGGGTTGAAGCTTTCTTT.